The 29 T cell receptor beta chains given below trace back to one sample, sequenced in a study of CD8+CD57+ T cells in acquired aplastic anemia (dated by TCRdb to about 2018). Sequencing used an Illumina HiSeq 2000. Genomic DNA served as template for TCR beta VDJ combination and CDR3 sequence profiling. Through fastp at Q25 and MiXCR, TCRdb rebuilt clones from the public reads, retaining in-frame beta chains. Every distinct CDR3 protein forms one entry, paired with its most common genes and DNA. The sample table contains approximately 200,000 distinct CDR3 sequences; only one count was recorded for around 63% of them. Around 28% of the sample is taken by the ten largest. Sequenced input: sorted CD4+, CD8+, or CD8+CD57+ T cells (not recorded which) from PBMCs. All receptors derive from a human donor in good health.

J is TRBJ1-2 and V is TRBV12-3 or TRBV12-4; the match to TRBD1 covers 7 bases. CDR3 length equals 13 residues. Trimming removed 6 bases from V and 4 bases from J; junction bases left unmatched: 5. In DNA, the CDR3 is TGTGCCAGCAGGCGGGACAGCATCTATGGCTACACCTTC. Translating gives CASRRDSIYGYTF.

This clonotype has at least ten counts. J is TRBJ2-1 and V is TRBV7-3; no definite D call. V gave up 5 bases and J gave up 7 bases, with 12 bases separating them. The CDR3 is 13 residues long. Per germline, CDR1 SGHTA and CDR2 FQGTGA. Written as DNA, the CDR3 is TGTGCCAGCAGCGCAGTCGGCCTTAATGAGCAGTTCTTC. It translates to CASSAVGLNEQFF.

This clonotype was observed many times. The CDR3 protein is CASSLVVGMEETQYF. The DNA for the CDR3 is TGTGCCAGCAGCTTGGTGGTGGGGATGGAGGAGACCCAGTACTTC. The chain couples TRBV5-5 to TRBJ2-5; unclear D gene. This CDR3 has 15 residues. The germline V gene has CDR1 SGHKS and CDR2 YYEKEE (reference sequence). Trimming left V 0 bases short and J 5 bases short, with 14 bases between.

In its sample, this clonotype was seen a few times. The gene calls are TRBV7-9 and TRBJ2-7; 11 bases match TRBD2. The length of the CDR3 is 16 residues. From germline, CDR1 is SEHNR and CDR2 FQNEAQ (reference sequence). Germline trimming cut 4 bases from V and 3 bases from J; bases unmatched to any gene: 8. The CDR3 DNA sequence: TGTGCCAGCAGCTATACTAGCGGGAGTCTTAACTACGAGCAGTACTTC. Translating it yields CASSYTSGSLNYEQYF.

CDR3 protein: CASSGTSGGYYEQYF. CDR3 nucleotide sequence: TGTGCCAGCAGCGGGACTAGCGGGGGGTACTACGAGCAGTACTTC. The J gene is TRBJ2-7, the V gene TRBV11-2; 15 bases are a match to TRBD2. V lost 5 bases, J lost 3 bases, and 2 bases stayed unmatched. The CDR3 is made up of 15 amino acids. Germline assignment: CDR1 SGHAT and CDR2 FQNNGV.

The chain joins TRBV7-8 to TRBJ1-2; possibly TRBD1 for D (5 bases). V was shortened by 6 bases and J by 2 bases, with 10 bases between the two germline ends. Looked up from germline, CDR1 is SGHVS and CDR2 is FQNEAQ. The CDR3 totals 13 residues. CDR3: CASSPDNNYGYTF. Written as DNA, the CDR3 is TGTGCCAGCAGTCCGGACAACAACTATGGCTACACCTTC.

This rearrangement joins TRBV7-9 to TRBJ1-2; a weak D match, TRBD1 (5 bases). Trimming cost V 6 bases and J 8 bases, with 19 bases left between them. This CDR3 contains 14 residues. Germline V gene sequence: CDR1 SEHNR, CDR2 FQNEAQ (reference sequence). CDR3 in amino acids: CASSYGAGTDGYTF. CDR3 nucleotides: TGTGCCAGCAGTTATGGTGCCGGGACTGACGGCTACACCTTC.

V and J are TRBV24-1 and TRBJ1-2; TRBD1 aligns across 7 bases. The CDR3 extends over 16 amino acids. Per germline, CDR1 KGHDR and CDR2 SFDVKD. Germline trimming cut 8 bases from V and 3 bases from J; bases unmatched to any gene: 14. CDR3 residues: CATTPRAGGYHYGYTF. In DNA form, the CDR3 reads TGTGCCACCACACCCCGGGCAGGGGGATATCACTATGGCTACACCTTC.

This clonotype was counted between two and nine times. A much larger clonotype is one base distant, so this may be a read error. This sequence joins TRBV6-5 and TRBJ1-6, with D tentatively TRBD1 (6 bases). Germline V gene sequence: CDR1 MNHEY, CDR2 SVGAGI. This CDR3 has 16 amino acids. The CDR3 DNA is TGTGCCAGCAGTTACTCGACAGGTTCCTATAATTCACCCCTCTACTTT. This sequence encodes CASSYSTGSYNSPLYF.

The chain employs TRBV19 and TRBJ1-5; 9 nucleotides line up with TRBD1. Germline V gene sequence: CDR1 LNHDA, CDR2 SQIVND (reference sequence). The ends lost 3 bases at V and 7 bases at J; junction bases unmatched: 10. This CDR3 has 16 residues. In DNA, the CDR3 is TGTGCCAGTAGTATTCACAGGGGGCGAGTCAAACAGCCCCAGCATTTT. It yields the protein CASSIHRGRVKQPQHF.

A remark on this clonotype: One end of the junction is discordant with germline, which a read error may explain. The J gene is TRBJ2-7, the V gene TRBV7-9, with D possibly being TRBD1 or TRBD2 (6 bases each). Germline V lookup: CDR1 SEHNR, CDR2 FQNEAQ (reference sequence). The CDR3 runs 15 residues. CDR3 DNA: TGTGCCTGCAGCTTTGTGGGGGGCACGGGGTACGAGCAGTACTTC. Its protein is CACSFVGGTGYEQYF.

This clonotype was seen repeatedly, ten times or more. V gene TRBV9 combines with J gene TRBJ2-1, with TRBD1 matching 7 bases. V dropped 0 bases and J dropped 8; count of bases not matched to a gene: 5. The CDR3 has 14 amino acids. Germline-derived CDR1 and CDR2 are SGDLS and YYNGEE. The CDR3 DNA is TGTGCCAGCAGCGTAGTTCGGGACAGCCATGAGCAGTTCTTC. Translated, it gives CASSVVRDSHEQFF.

This clonotype appeared a few times. The genes are TRBV20-1 and TRBJ2-7, with no clear D. CDR1 is DFQATT and CDR2 is SNEGSKA in the germline V gene (reference sequence). The CDR3 runs 13 residues. V was cut by 4 bases and J by 2 bases, with 12 bases left in between. In DNA form, the CDR3 reads TGCAGTGCTAATCATCGACTGGCCTACGAGCAGTACTTC. This gives the protein CSANHRLAYEQYF.

The V and J genes are TRBV5-1 and TRBJ1-2, with a weak D call TRBD1 (5 bases). CDR3 length: 14 residues. Between the trimmed V and J ends, which lost 4 bases and 1 base, there was a span of 11 bases. Per germline, CDR1 SGHRS and CDR2 YFSETQ. The CDR3 spells CASSRDGNNYGYTF. Here the CDR3 DNA reads TGCGCCAGCAGCAGGGACGGAAATAACTATGGCTACACCTTC.

The chain recombines TRBV7-8 with TRBJ2-1, with 9 bases that match TRBD1. Germline CDR1 SGHVS, CDR2 FQNEAQ. The ends lost 4 bases at V and 1 base at J; junction bases unmatched: 2. The CDR3 runs 15 residues. CDR3 sequence (DNA): TGTGCCAGCAGCTCAGGGACAGGGTCCTACAATGAGCAGTTCTTC. Its translation: CASSSGTGSYNEQFF.

This clonotype appeared a few times. A single base separates this from a much larger clone, so it may be a read error. The chain employs TRBV19 and TRBJ1-5; no firm D call. The germline gives CDR1 LNHDA, CDR2 SQIVND (reference sequence). There are 15 residues in the CDR3. V lost 0 bases and J lost 3, with 9 bases in between. Here the CDR3 DNA reads TGTGCCAGTAGTATAGATGGGGATTCCAATCAGCCCCAGCATTTT. Amino acids: CASSIDGDSNQPQHF.

The chain is built from TRBV2 and TRBJ2-1, with 8 nucleotides matching TRBD2. Unmatched junction bases numbered 13, after V lost 6 bases and J lost 15 bases. CDR3 length: 13 residues. Germline CDR1 reads SNHLY; CDR2 reads FYNNEI. The CDR3 DNA reads TGTGCCAGCAGCCCGGGACTAGGGAGGACTCTGTTCTTC. Amino acids: CASSPGLGRTLFF. Combining the CDR3 with reference TRBV2 and TRBJ2-1 gives the whole variable domain EPEVTQTPSHQVTQMGQEVILRCVPISNHLYFYWYRQILGQKVEFLVSFYNNEISEKSEIFDDQFSVERPDGSNFTLKIRSTKLEDSAMYFCASSPGLGRTLFFGPGTRLTVL.

The chain is built from TRBV10-3 and TRBJ2-3, with 10 bases that match TRBD2. The trim removed 0 bases at V and 4 bases at J, leaving 4 bases unmatched. The length of the CDR3 is 16 residues. The germline gives CDR1 ENHRY, CDR2 SYGVKD. CDR3 loop: CAISESLAGDPDTQYF. CDR3 sequence (DNA): TGTGCCATCAGTGAGTCCCTAGCGGGAGATCCAGATACGCAGTATTTT.

The chain couples TRBV7-8 to TRBJ2-3; D gene uncertain. Germline CDR1 and CDR2: SGHVS and FQNEAQ. Trimming removed 7 bases from V and 1 base from J, with 9 bases in between. There are 13 residues in the CDR3. The CDR3 is CASTLSGTDTQYF. The CDR3 DNA follows: TGTGCCAGCACCCTCTCTGGCACAGATACGCAGTATTTT.

This sequence joins TRBV19 and TRBJ2-1; either TRBD1 or TRBD2 may supply D (5 bases each). With 7 bases removed from V and 12 bases from J, the gap between germline ends came to 19 bases. The CDR3 totals 13 residues. Germline loops: CDR1 LNHDA, CDR2 SQIVND (reference sequence). The CDR3 sequence is CASKDRGTDTQFF. The CDR3 DNA follows: TGTGCCAGTAAGGATCGGGGCACAGATACGCAGTTCTTC.

This clonotype was recorded many times. The V and J genes are TRBV7-6 and TRBJ2-7; 8 nucleotides align to TRBD2. V lost 3 bases, J lost 5 bases, and 6 bases stayed unmatched. CDR1 is SGHVS and CDR2 is FNYEAQ in the germline V gene. The CDR3 totals 14 residues. The CDR3 spells CASSFLGLANEQYF. CDR3 nucleotides: TGTGCCAGCAGCTTTCTCGGACTAGCTAACGAGCAGTACTTC.

This clonotype has at least ten counts. The chain joins TRBV20-1 to TRBJ2-1; D remains unclear. The CDR3 extends over 13 amino acids. The V and J ends lost 2 bases and 7 bases respectively, with 12 bases between them. The germline V gene has CDR1 DFQATT and CDR2 SNEGSKA (reference sequence). DNA for the CDR3: TGCAGTGCTAGACCCCCTGAGAGGAATGAGCAGTTCTTC. Its protein product is CSARPPERNEQFF.

This chain uses TRBV7-9 with TRBJ1-4; no reliable D call. CDR1 is SEHNR, CDR2 FQNEAQ, per germline (reference sequence). There are 15 residues in the CDR3. V was trimmed by 0 bases and J by 3 bases, leaving 8 bases between them. The CDR3 sequence is CASSLAAGPNEKLFF. CDR3 coding DNA: TGTGCCAGCAGCTTAGCGGCAGGACCTAATGAAAAACTGTTTTTT.

This clonotype was seen many times. The rearrangement joins TRBV5-1 to TRBJ1-1, with D uncertain. V was pared by 1 base and J by 3 bases, with 10 bases between. CDR3 size: 14 residues. Germline V gives CDR1 SGHRS, CDR2 YFSETQ. CDR3 sequence reads: CASSLRNSYTEAFF. The CDR3 bases are TGCGCCAGCAGCTTGCGTAACTCTTACACTGAAGCTTTCTTT.

The chain has TRBV10-2 and TRBJ2-7; TRBD1 matches 10 bases. Germline V gene sequence: CDR1 WSHSY, CDR2 SAAADI. The junction had 7 bases not matched to a gene; V was cut back by 7 bases and J by 4 bases. The CDR3 sequence is 14 residues long. The CDR3 bases are TGCGCCAGCACCCCCCCGGGACAGGGGTACGAGCAGTACTTC. Translation gives CASTPPGQGYEQYF.

This clonotype was observed many times. The chain combines TRBV4-3 with TRBJ2-3, with D perhaps TRBD1 (6 bases). The germline CDR1 and CDR2 sequences are LGHNA and YSLEER. The CDR3 has 16 amino acids. The V gene lost 2 bases and the J gene lost 0 bases, with 12 bases spanning the gap. The CDR3 loop reads CASSQSSRGSTDTQYF. The CDR3 DNA reads as TGCGCCAGCAGCCAATCTTCGAGGGGGAGCACAGATACGCAGTATTTT.

The chain recombines TRBV9 with TRBJ1-1; 9 bases fit TRBD1. V dropped 3 bases and J dropped 0; count of bases not matched to a gene: 3. This CDR3 region has 15 residues. CDR1 SGDLS and CDR2 YYNGEE come from the germline V gene. The CDR3 bases are TGTGCCAGCAGCGGAGGGACAGGGTTGAACACTGAAGCTTTCTTT. Amino acids: CASSGGTGLNTEAFF.

This sequence joins TRBV19 and TRBJ2-1; maybe TRBD2 (6 bases). This CDR3 is built from 14 residues. CDR1 and CDR2 (germline): LNHDA, SQIVND (reference sequence). Deletions cut 5 bases from V and 7 bases from J, with 15 bases between. The CDR3 DNA is TGTGCCAGTAGTCAACGGGTGGGACTTAATGAGCAGTTCTTC. Residues: CASSQRVGLNEQFF.

This clonotype was seen ten or more times. The genes are TRBV3-1 and TRBJ2-7; no definite D call. Per germline, CDR1 LGHDT and CDR2 YNNKEL (reference sequence). Deletions cut 2 bases from V and 0 bases from J, with 2 bases between. CDR3 size: 12 residues. CDR3 region: CASSQNSYEQYF. The DNA for the CDR3 is TGTGCCAGCAGCCAAAACTCCTACGAGCAGTACTTC.